These 22 T cell receptor beta chains originate from one sample sequenced in a study of radiation and T cells in renal cell carcinoma. Time point denoted: baseline pretreatment blood. Treatment meaning: 15 Gy SBRT to primary tumor, nephrectomy 4 weeks later. Libraries were prepared by immunoSEQ multiplex PCR; TCRdb keeps only in-frame clonotypes and omits some of them. The sample shows roughly 100,000 clones, approximately 86% of them seen only once. The sample in question was blood, obtained from a patient whose treatment included radiotherapy and nephrectomy. The receptor source for this set is a man in his fifties with renal cell carcinoma.

The chain couples TRBV7-8 to TRBJ1-1; a weak D match, TRBD1 (5 bases). V gave up 1 base and J gave up 4 bases, with 16 bases separating them. Germline-derived CDR1 and CDR2 are SGHVS and FQNEAQ. The CDR3 has 16 residues. The CDR3: CASSLGVDGAPTEAFF. In nucleotides, the CDR3 is TGTGCCAGCAGCTTAGGGGTAGACGGGGCGCCCACTGAAGCTTTCTTT.

This clone showed up just a few times. The genes are TRBV30 and TRBJ1-4; unclear D gene. CDR3 size: 12 residues. V was pared by 1 base and J by 8 bases, with 8 bases between. The germline V gene encodes CDR1 GTSNPN and CDR2 SVGIG (reference sequence). CDR3 protein: CAWSGSNEKLFF. CDR3 coding DNA: TGTGCCTGGAGTGGATCAAACGAAAAACTGTTTTTT.

This chain joins TRBV6-5 and TRBJ1-4; D is undetermined. V was cut by 2 bases and J by 7 bases, with 17 bases left in between. CDR1 and CDR2 from the germline V gene are MNHEY and SVGAGI. The CDR3 sequence is 16 residues long. In DNA form, the CDR3 reads TGTGCCAGCAGTTACGGCAGTGTTGGGAGTGGTGAAAAACTGTTTTTT. It specifies CASSYGSVGSGEKLFF.

The chain has TRBV7-9 and TRBJ2-5; 7 positions agree with TRBD2. This CDR3 comprises 17 residues. V was pared by 0 bases and J by 2 bases, with 9 bases of the junction left unmatched. CDR1 is SEHNR and CDR2 is FQNEAQ in the germline V gene (reference sequence). CDR3 bases: TGTGCCAGCAGCTTAGCGGGTCGCGGGGGTGGGCAAGAGACCCAGTACTTC. Translation: CASSLAGRGGGQETQYF.

The chain couples TRBV27 to TRBJ1-2; a weak D match, TRBD1 (5 bases). The CDR3 runs 15 residues. The V end was cut by 8 bases, the J end by 4 bases, with 20 bases between. Per germline, CDR1 MNHEY and CDR2 SMNVEV (reference sequence). The CDR3 DNA reads TGTGCCAGCTCCCTTGGGACTCCTTATCCCTATGGCTACACCTTC. Its protein is CASSLGTPYPYGYTF.

V usage is TRBV2 and J usage is TRBJ2-1, with 13 bases identical to TRBD2. The CDR3 runs to 16 residues. Germline CDR1 reads SNHLY; CDR2 reads FYNNEI. V gave up 6 bases and J gave up 1 base; unmatched junction bases: 3. The CDR3 spells CASRRTSGSSYNEQFF. DNA for the CDR3: TGTGCCAGCAGGCGGACTAGCGGGAGTTCCTACAATGAGCAGTTCTTC.

The J gene is TRBJ2-3, the V gene TRBV12-5; the match to TRBD1 covers 10 bases. CDR3 length: 15 amino acids. Trimming at V came to 3 bases and at J to 6 bases, leaving 6 bases not matched to a gene. Germline-derived CDR1 and CDR2 are LGHNT and FRNRAP. The CDR3 bases are TGTGCTAGTGGTTTTGGGACAGGGGATAGGGATACGCAGTATTTT. Amino acids: CASGFGTGDRDTQYF.

This sequence joins TRBV7-2 and TRBJ1-5, with D unclear. V lost 5 bases to trimming and J lost 1 base, with 15 bases between them. The CDR3 loop spans 16 amino acids. Germline CDR1 is SGHTA and CDR2 is FQGNSA. In nucleotides, the CDR3 is TGTGCCAGCAGCCCTGGCATCATTTCGAGCAATCAGCCCCAGCATTTT. This sequence encodes CASSPGIISSNQPQHF.

The J gene is TRBJ2-1, the V gene TRBV10-3; TRBD2 matches 8 bases. This CDR3 spans 17 amino acids. The V gene end was trimmed by 4 bases and the J gene end by 0 bases; junction bases not matched to a gene: 8. Germline CDR1 reads ENHRY; CDR2 reads SYGVKD. The CDR3: CAISGVSGRNSYNEQFF. CDR3 nucleotides: TGTGCCATCAGTGGGGTCAGCGGGAGAAACTCCTACAATGAGCAGTTCTTC.

The chain recombines TRBV27 with TRBJ2-2, with D possibly being TRBD2 (6 bases). Germline values: CDR1 MNHEY, CDR2 SMNVEV (reference sequence). Trimming pared 5 bases from V and 9 bases from J, leaving 13 bases between. This CDR3 has 13 amino acids. Here the CDR3 reads CASSQGGARELFF. The DNA of the CDR3 is TGTGCCAGCAGTCAAGGAGGGGCCCGGGAGCTGTTTTTT.

The rearrangement joins TRBV2 to TRBJ1-2; TRBD1 matches 7 bases. Losses at the gene ends were 7 bases for V and 8 bases for J; bases not matched to a gene: 13. CDR1 and CDR2 from the germline V gene are SNHLY and FYNNEI. The CDR3 has 14 residues. DNA for the CDR3: TGTGCCAGCACAGGGGGGTCGCAAGCAGGGGGCTACACCTTC. Its protein is CASTGGSQAGGYTF.

The chain has TRBV28 and TRBJ1-1; a weak D match, TRBD1 (5 bases). V lost 5 bases and J lost 6, with 19 bases in between. CDR1 and CDR2 from the germline V gene are MDHEN and SYDVKM. This CDR3 contains 15 residues. The CDR3 is CASSTQGSGIAEAFF. The CDR3 DNA is TGTGCCAGCAGTACTCAGGGCTCCGGGATCGCTGAAGCTTTCTTT.

The V call is TRBV28, the J call TRBJ1-2; a weak D match, TRBD1 (5 bases). The CDR3 is made up of 14 amino acids. Trimming took off 6 bases at V and 8 bases at J, with 19 bases between the two ends. Germline V CDR1 and CDR2: MDHEN, SYDVKM. CDR3 DNA sequence: TGTGCCAGCAGCCCGACCGGGGCCTTTGAGGGCTACACCTTC. Protein: CASSPTGAFEGYTF.

The chain combines TRBV15 with TRBJ2-3; D is undetermined. Trimming shortened V by 1 base and J by 2 bases, and 16 bases separated the two germline ends. Germline V gives CDR1 LNHNV, CDR2 YYDKDF (reference sequence). The CDR3 covers 17 residues. Here the CDR3 DNA reads TGTGCCACCAGCAGAGGCTTAGGGTTACCCTTCACAGATACGCAGTATTTT. Protein product: CATSRGLGLPFTDTQYF.

This clone was recorded only once. The chain recombines TRBV2 with TRBJ2-3; 11 bases are a match to TRBD1. V was clipped by 3 bases and J by 1 base; unmatched bases: 3. CDR1 and CDR2 from the germline V gene are SNHLY and FYNNEI. The CDR3 runs to 16 residues. This CDR3 is CASSDLGQGGTDTQYF. Here the CDR3 DNA reads TGTGCCAGCAGTGATCTGGGACAGGGGGGCACAGATACGCAGTATTTT. Full variable domain (missing parts from reference TRBV2 and TRBJ2-3): EPEVTQTPSHQVTQMGQEVILRCVPISNHLYFYWYRQILGQKVEFLVSFYNNEISEKSEIFDDQFSVERPDGSNFTLKIRSTKLEDSAMYFCASSDLGQGGTDTQYFGPGTRLTVL.

Details on this clone: Compared with germline, one end of the junction differs, possibly owing to a read error. The chain uses TRBV4-2 and TRBJ2-2, with D possibly being TRBD1 (5 bases). CDR3 length equals 14 residues. Looked up from germline, CDR1 is LGHNA and CDR2 is YNFKEQ. The DNA for the CDR3 is TGTGCCAGCAGCCACAACAGGAACATCGGGGAGCTGTTTTTT. As protein: CASSHNRNIGELFF.

The rearrangement uses TRBV19 and TRBJ1-4; tentative D call: TRBD1 (5 bases). This CDR3 spans 15 amino acids. Deletions cut 3 bases from V and 6 bases from J, with 14 bases between. The V gene's germline CDR1 is LNHDA and CDR2 SQIVND (reference sequence). CDR3 loop: CASSIQGRGDEKLFF. CDR3 nucleotides: TGTGCCAGTAGTATTCAGGGCCGTGGAGATGAAAAACTGTTTTTT.

This clone was picked up one time. This chain uses TRBV29-1 with TRBJ2-5; 8 nucleotides match TRBD2. V shed 5 bases, J shed 1 base, and the junction held 6 bases outside the gene matches. Germline loops: CDR1 SQVTM, CDR2 ANQGSEA. The CDR3 is 14 amino acids. CDR3: CSVYASGRQETQYF. The CDR3 DNA reads as TGCAGCGTTTATGCTAGCGGGCGCCAAGAGACCCAGTACTTC.

This clone appeared once. V usage is TRBV5-4 and J usage is TRBJ1-4; D not resolved. The CDR3 is 14 residues long. The germline gives CDR1 SGHNT, CDR2 YYREEE (reference sequence). V lost 0 bases, J lost 8 bases, and 11 bases lay in between. The CDR3 is CASSLGGTGEKLFF. CDR3 nucleotides: TGTGCCAGCAGCTTGGGGGGTACCGGGGAAAAACTGTTTTTT.

This clone came up once. The chain joins TRBV2 to TRBJ1-1, with a tentative D call TRBD1 (6 bases). The CDR3 has 16 amino acids. The germline V and J ends were trimmed by 6 bases and 5 bases, with 22 bases remaining between them. Per germline, CDR1 SNHLY and CDR2 FYNNEI. The CDR3 reads CASSFFRDISGTEAFF. The DNA of the CDR3 is TGTGCCAGCAGCTTCTTCCGGGACATATCAGGGACTGAAGCTTTCTTT.

This chain uses TRBV6-1 with TRBJ2-7; a possible D gene is TRBD1 (5 bases). The length of the CDR3 is 13 residues. CDR1 and CDR2 (germline): MNHNS, SASEGT. Trimming took off 0 bases at V and 2 bases at J, with 5 bases between the two ends. CDR3 residues: CASSEATAYEQYF. The CDR3 nucleotides read TGTGCCAGCAGTGAAGCGACAGCCTACGAGCAGTACTTC.

This chain uses TRBV7-2 with TRBJ1-2; tentative D call: TRBD1 (6 bases). The CDR3 covers 13 residues. CDR1 is SGHTA, CDR2 FQGNSA, per germline. V lost 5 bases to trimming and J lost 7 bases, with 14 bases between them. CDR3 sequence: CASSPREGGGYTF. In DNA, the CDR3 is TGTGCCAGCAGCCCCCGTGAAGGGGGTGGCTACACCTTC.